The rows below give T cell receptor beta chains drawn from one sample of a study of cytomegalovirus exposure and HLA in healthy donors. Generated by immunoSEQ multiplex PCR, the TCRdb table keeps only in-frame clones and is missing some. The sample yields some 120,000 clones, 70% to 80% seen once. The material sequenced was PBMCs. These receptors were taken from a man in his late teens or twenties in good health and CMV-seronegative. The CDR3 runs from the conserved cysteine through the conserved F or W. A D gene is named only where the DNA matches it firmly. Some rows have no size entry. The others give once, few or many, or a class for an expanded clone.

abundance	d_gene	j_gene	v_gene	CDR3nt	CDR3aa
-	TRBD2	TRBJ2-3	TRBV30	TGTGCCTGGACTAGCGGAGCAGATACGCAGTATTTT	CAWTSGADTQYF
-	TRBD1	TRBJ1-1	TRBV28	TGTGCCAGCAGTTTGACGGACAGGTCTGTGGGTGAAGCTTTCTTT	CASSLTDRSVGEAFF
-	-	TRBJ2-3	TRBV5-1	TGCGCCAGCAGCCGACTGGGGGCGGAAGGAGCTAGCACAGATACGCAGTATTTT	CASSRLGAEGASTDTQYF
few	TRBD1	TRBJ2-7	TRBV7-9	TGTGCCAGCAGCAGGGACAGGGGGCTCTACGAGCAGTACTTC	CASSRDRGLYEQYF
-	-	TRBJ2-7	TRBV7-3	TGTGCCAGCAGCCCGGACAGAGGGCTCTACGAGCAGTACTTC	CASSPDRGLYEQYF
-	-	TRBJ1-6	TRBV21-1	TGTGCCAGTTTCGATGGGGGTCCGGGACAGATCCCCTCGGGTTCACCCCTCCACTTT	CASFDGGPGQIPSGSPLHF
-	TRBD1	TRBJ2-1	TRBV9	TGTGCCAGCAGCGGTGGGACAGGGCGCGCGAATGAGCAGTTCTTC	CASSGGTGRANEQFF
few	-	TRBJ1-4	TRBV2	TGTGCCAGCCAAAGACAGGCAACAACTAATGAAAAACTGTTTTTT	CASQRQATTNEKLFF
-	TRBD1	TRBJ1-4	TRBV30	TGTGCCTGGAGTGTACGACAGGGTACTAATGAAAAACTGTTTTTT	CAWSVRQGTNEKLFF
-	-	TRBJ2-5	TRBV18	TGTGCCAGCGCCTCGGGGGTACAAGAGACCCAGTACTTC	CASASGVQETQYF
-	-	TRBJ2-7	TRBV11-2	TGTGCCAGCAGCCCTGACCCTAGTGGGGCTTCGATGGCCTACGAGCAGTACTTC	CASSPDPSGASMAYEQYF
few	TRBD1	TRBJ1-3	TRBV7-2	TGTGCCAGCAGCCGACAGGGGGCATTCTCGGGAAACACCATATATTTT	CASSRQGAFSGNTIYF
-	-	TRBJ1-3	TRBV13	TGTGCCAGCAGGCTGGAGGGCTCTGGAAACACCATATATTTT	CASRLEGSGNTIYF
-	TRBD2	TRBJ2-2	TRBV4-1	TGCGCCACCGGGACTAGCGGGAGGGTGGGCACCGGGGAGCTGTTTTTT	CATGTSGRVGTGELFF
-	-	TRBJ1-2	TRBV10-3	TGTGCCATCACCCCGACAGACAGCACCCTTTATGGCTACACCTTC	CAITPTDSTLYGYTF
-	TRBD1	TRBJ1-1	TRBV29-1	TGCAGCGGGCAACAGGGGGCGAACACTGAAGCTTTCTTT	CSGQQGANTEAFF
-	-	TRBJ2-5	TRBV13	TGTGCCAGCACTGGGGGGGCAGAAGAGACCCAGTACTTC	CASTGGAEETQYF
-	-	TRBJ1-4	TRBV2	TGTGCCAGCAGCGAAATCAGTTCAACTAATGAAAAACTGTTTTTT	CASSEISSTNEKLFF
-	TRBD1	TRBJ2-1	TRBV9	TGTGCCAGCAGCGTGTTTACAGGGGGGTTGAATGAGCAGTTCTTC	CASSVFTGGLNEQFF
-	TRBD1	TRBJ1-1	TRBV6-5	TGTGCCAGCAGTGGGGGGACAGGAACGAACACTGAAGCTTTCTTT	CASSGGTGTNTEAFF
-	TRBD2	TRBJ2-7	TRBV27	TGTGCCAGCAGTTCCGTCGGACTAGCCGAAGGCTCCTACGAGCAGTACTTC	CASSSVGLAEGSYEQYF
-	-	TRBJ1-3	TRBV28	TGTGCCAGCAGTGACCCAGGGCGCTCTGGAAACACCATATATTTT	CASSDPGRSGNTIYF
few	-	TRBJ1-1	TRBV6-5	TGTGCCAGCAGTTACGCGGGACTGGCGAACACTGAAGCTTTCTTT	CASSYAGLANTEAFF
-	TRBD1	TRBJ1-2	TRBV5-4	TGTGCCAGCAGCTGGACAGGGGGCCTTGGCTACACCTTC	CASSWTGGLGYTF
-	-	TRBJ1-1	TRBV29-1	TGCAGCGTCCGGAAGGACAGTTCGAACACTGAAGCTTTCTTT	CSVRKDSSNTEAFF
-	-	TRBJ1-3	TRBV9	TGTGCCAGCAGCTCTCCGAGGGTAACTGGAAACACCATATATTTT	CASSSPRVTGNTIYF
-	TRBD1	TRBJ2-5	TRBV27	TGTGCCAGCAGTTTCCGGGACAGGGGGCGAGAGACCCAGTACTTC	CASSFRDRGRETQYF
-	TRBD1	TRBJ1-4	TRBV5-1	TGCGCCAGCAGCTGGGCCGGGACAGGGGACGAAAAACTGTTTTTT	CASSWAGTGDEKLFF
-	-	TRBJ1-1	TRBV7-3	TGTGCCAGCAGCCCCCAAAACTCACAGGGCGCGGGCACTGAAGCTTTCTTT	CASSPQNSQGAGTEAFF
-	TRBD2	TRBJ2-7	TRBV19	TGTGCCAGTAGAGGACTAGCGGGAGGGCCCTACGAGCAGTACTTC	CASRGLAGGPYEQYF
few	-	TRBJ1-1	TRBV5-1	TGCGCCAGCAGCACCTGGACAGAGAACACTGAAGCTTTCTTT	CASSTWTENTEAFF
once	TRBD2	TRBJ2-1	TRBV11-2	TGTGCCAGCAGCTTAGAGGCGGGAGGGGGCAATGAGCAGTTCTTC	CASSLEAGGGNEQFF
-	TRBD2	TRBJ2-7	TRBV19	TGTGCCAGTAGTACTAGGACTAGCGGGAACCCTAGCTCCTACGAGCAGTACTTC	CASSTRTSGNPSSYEQYF
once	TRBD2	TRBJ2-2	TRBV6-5	TGTGCCAGCAGTTCCGGGACTAGCGCGAACACCGGGGAGCTGTTTTTT	CASSSGTSANTGELFF
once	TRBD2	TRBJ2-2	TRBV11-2	TGTGCCAGCGTTCGGTTAGCGGGACACACCGGGGAGCTGTTTTTT	CASVRLAGHTGELFF
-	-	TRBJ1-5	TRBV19	TGTGCCAGTAGTAGGGACTCAATCTCGTGGGATCAGCCCCAGCATTTT	CASSRDSISWDQPQHF
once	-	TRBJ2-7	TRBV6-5	TGTGCCAGCAGTGAGTCAGGTAGCGATTACGAGCAGTACTTC	CASSESGSDYEQYF
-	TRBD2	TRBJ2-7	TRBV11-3	TGTGCCAGCAGCTTAGCCCCAGCGGGACCGTACGAGCAGTACTTC	CASSLAPAGPYEQYF
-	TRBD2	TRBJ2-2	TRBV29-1	TGCAGCGCGGTGTCAGCGGGGGGGTACACCGGGGAGCTGTTTTTT	CSAVSAGGYTGELFF
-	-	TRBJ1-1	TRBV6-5	TGTGCCAGCATGGGAGGGAACACTGAAGCTTTCTTT	CASMGGNTEAFF
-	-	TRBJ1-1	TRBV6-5	TGTGCCAGCAGACAGGGCCGGAACACTGAAGCTTTCTTT	CASRQGRNTEAFF
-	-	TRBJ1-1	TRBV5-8	TGTGCCAGCAGCTCCTTCTGGAGACAGGCCCCGGGTGCTTTCTTT	CASSSFWRQAPGAFF
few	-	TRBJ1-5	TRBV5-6	TGTGCCAGCAGCTTGCTTGCCGGGAATCAGCCCCAGCATTTT	CASSLLAGNQPQHF
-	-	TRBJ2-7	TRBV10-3	TGTGCCATCACCAGGACCCCGGACAGCAGTGAGCAGTACTTC	CAITRTPDSSEQYF
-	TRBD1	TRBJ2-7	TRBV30	TGTGCCTGGACCATAGGACAGGGGGCGTCCGAGCAGTACTTC	CAWTIGQGASEQYF
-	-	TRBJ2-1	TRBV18	TGTGCCAGCTCACCACCTTCGCAGGGATTCAATGAGCAGTTCTTC	CASSPPSQGFNEQFF
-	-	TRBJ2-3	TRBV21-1	TGTGCCAGCAGCATTCGTTTTACAGGCACAGATACGCAGTATTTT	CASSIRFTGTDTQYF
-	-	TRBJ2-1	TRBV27	TGTGCCAGCAGTTTACGCTCTGTGAGGAAGGACCTCGGGAGCGGTGAGCAGTTCTTC	CASSLRSVRKDLGSGEQFF
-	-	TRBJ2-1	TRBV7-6	TGTGCCAGCAGCTTAGCGCGTCTTACCCGACTGTACAATGAGCAGTTCTTC	CASSLARLTRLYNEQFF